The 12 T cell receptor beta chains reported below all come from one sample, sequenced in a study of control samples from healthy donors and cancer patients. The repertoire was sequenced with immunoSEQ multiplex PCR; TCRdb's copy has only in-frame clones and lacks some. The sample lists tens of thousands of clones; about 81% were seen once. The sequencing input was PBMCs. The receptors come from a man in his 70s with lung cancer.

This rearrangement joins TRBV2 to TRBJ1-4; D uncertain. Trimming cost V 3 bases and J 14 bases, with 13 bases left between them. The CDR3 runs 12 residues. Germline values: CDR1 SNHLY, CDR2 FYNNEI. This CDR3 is CASSEGRNILFF. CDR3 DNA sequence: TGTGCCAGCAGTGAGGGCCGAAACATCCTGTTTTTT.

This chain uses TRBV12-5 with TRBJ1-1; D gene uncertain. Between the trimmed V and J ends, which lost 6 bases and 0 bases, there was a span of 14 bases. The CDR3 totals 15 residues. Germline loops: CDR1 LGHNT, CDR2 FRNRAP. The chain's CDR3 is CASGPPPAVNTEAFF. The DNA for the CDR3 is TGTGCTAGTGGCCCTCCTCCGGCGGTGAACACTGAAGCTTTCTTT.

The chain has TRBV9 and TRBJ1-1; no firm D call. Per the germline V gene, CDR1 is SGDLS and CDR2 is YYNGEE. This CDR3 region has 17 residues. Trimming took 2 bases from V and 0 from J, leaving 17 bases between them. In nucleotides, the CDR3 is TGTGCCAGCAGCGTTGACCTGCGGCTGGGGATGAACACTGAAGCTTTCTTT. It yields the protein CASSVDLRLGMNTEAFF.

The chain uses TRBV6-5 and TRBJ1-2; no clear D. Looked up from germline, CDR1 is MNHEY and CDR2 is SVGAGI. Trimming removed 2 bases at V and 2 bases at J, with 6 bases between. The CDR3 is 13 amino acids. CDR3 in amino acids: CASSYSGNYGYTF. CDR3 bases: TGTGCCAGCAGTTACAGCGGGAACTATGGCTACACCTTC.

CDR3 nucleotide sequence: TGTGCCACCAGCAGCGCCGGGACAGGGGCCTACGAGCAGTACTTC. The encoded protein is CATSSAGTGAYEQYF. This chain links TRBV15 with TRBJ2-7; the match to TRBD1 covers 10 bases. This CDR3 comprises 15 residues. J was trimmed by 2 bases and V by 3 bases; bases with no gene match: 4. The germline CDR1 and CDR2 sequences are LNHNV and YYDKDF (reference sequence). Looking up the rest from reference TRBV15 and TRBJ2-7 gives the full variable domain: DAMVIQNPRYQVTQFGKPVTLSCSQTLNHNVMYWYQQKSSQAPKLLFHYYDKDFNNEADTPDNFQSRRPNTSFCFLDIRSPGLGDTAMYLCATSSAGTGAYEQYFGPGTRLTVT.

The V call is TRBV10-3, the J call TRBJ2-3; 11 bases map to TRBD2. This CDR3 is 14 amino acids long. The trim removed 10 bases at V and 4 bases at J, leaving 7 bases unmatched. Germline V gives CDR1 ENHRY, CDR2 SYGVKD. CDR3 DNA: TGTGCCACCTTTAGCGGGGGGGCCGCAGATACGCAGTATTTT. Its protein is CATFSGGAADTQYF.

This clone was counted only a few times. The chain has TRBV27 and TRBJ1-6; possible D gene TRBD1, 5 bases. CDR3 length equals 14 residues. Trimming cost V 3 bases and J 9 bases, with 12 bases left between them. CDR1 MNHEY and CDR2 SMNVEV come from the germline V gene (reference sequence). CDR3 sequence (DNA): TGTGCCAGCAGTTTCGGGGCCGAGAGTTCACCCCTCCACTTT. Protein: CASSFGAESSPLHF.

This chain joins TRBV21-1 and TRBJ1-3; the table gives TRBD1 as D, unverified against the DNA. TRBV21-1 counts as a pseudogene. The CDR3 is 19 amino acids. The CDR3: CASSPPWRQGKFSGNTIYF. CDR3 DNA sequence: TGTGCCAGCAGCCCACCCTGGAGACAGGGGAAATTCTCTGGAAACACCATATATTTT.

This CDR3 reads CSASSGGWIGGNTIYF. CDR3 bases: TGCAGTGCTAGTTCCGGGGGGTGGATAGGTGGAAACACCATATATTTT. The chain joins TRBV20-1 to TRBJ1-3; maybe TRBD1 (5 bases). This CDR3 is built from 16 residues. The germline V gene encodes CDR1 DFQATT and CDR2 SNEGSKA (reference sequence). Trimming pared 3 bases from V and 3 bases from J, leaving 18 bases between.

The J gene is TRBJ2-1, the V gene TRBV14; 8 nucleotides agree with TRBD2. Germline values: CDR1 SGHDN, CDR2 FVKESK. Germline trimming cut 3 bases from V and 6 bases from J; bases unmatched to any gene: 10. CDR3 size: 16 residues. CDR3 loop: CASSHRGGRGSNEQFF. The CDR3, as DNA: TGTGCCAGCAGCCATCGCGGGGGGCGGGGGAGCAATGAGCAGTTCTTC.

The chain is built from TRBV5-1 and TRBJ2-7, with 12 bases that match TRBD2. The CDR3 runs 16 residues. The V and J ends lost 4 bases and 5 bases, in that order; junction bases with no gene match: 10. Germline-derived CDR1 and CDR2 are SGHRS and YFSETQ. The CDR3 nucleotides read TGCGCCAGCAGCCCGCGGACTAGCGGGGTGGGAAACGAGCAGTACTTC. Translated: CASSPRTSGVGNEQYF.

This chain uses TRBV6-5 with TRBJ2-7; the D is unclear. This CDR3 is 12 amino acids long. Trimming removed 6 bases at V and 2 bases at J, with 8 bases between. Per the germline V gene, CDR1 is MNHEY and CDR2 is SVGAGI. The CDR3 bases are TGTGCCAGCAGCAGTACTGCCTACGAGCAGTACTTC. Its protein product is CASSSTAYEQYF.